This T cell receptor beta chain was found in a study of control samples from healthy donors and cancer patients. The method was immunoSEQ multiplex PCR; TCRdb's version includes in-frame clones alone and lacks a portion of them. The sample has 150,000 to 200,000 clones, about 90% seen once. CDR1 is SGHVS, CDR2 FNYEAQ, per germline. The CDR3 is 15 amino acids. Unmatched junction bases numbered 3, after V lost 0 bases and J lost 4 bases. This clone has more than one count but fewer than ten. The TCR sequence derives from a woman in her forties in good health. The V call is TRBV7-6, the J call TRBJ2-3, with TRBD2 matching 8 bases. Sequenced input: blood. The CDR3 nucleotides are TGTGCCAGCAGCTTAGCGACGGGGGGGGCAGATACGCAGTATTTT. It translates to CASSLATGGADTQYF.